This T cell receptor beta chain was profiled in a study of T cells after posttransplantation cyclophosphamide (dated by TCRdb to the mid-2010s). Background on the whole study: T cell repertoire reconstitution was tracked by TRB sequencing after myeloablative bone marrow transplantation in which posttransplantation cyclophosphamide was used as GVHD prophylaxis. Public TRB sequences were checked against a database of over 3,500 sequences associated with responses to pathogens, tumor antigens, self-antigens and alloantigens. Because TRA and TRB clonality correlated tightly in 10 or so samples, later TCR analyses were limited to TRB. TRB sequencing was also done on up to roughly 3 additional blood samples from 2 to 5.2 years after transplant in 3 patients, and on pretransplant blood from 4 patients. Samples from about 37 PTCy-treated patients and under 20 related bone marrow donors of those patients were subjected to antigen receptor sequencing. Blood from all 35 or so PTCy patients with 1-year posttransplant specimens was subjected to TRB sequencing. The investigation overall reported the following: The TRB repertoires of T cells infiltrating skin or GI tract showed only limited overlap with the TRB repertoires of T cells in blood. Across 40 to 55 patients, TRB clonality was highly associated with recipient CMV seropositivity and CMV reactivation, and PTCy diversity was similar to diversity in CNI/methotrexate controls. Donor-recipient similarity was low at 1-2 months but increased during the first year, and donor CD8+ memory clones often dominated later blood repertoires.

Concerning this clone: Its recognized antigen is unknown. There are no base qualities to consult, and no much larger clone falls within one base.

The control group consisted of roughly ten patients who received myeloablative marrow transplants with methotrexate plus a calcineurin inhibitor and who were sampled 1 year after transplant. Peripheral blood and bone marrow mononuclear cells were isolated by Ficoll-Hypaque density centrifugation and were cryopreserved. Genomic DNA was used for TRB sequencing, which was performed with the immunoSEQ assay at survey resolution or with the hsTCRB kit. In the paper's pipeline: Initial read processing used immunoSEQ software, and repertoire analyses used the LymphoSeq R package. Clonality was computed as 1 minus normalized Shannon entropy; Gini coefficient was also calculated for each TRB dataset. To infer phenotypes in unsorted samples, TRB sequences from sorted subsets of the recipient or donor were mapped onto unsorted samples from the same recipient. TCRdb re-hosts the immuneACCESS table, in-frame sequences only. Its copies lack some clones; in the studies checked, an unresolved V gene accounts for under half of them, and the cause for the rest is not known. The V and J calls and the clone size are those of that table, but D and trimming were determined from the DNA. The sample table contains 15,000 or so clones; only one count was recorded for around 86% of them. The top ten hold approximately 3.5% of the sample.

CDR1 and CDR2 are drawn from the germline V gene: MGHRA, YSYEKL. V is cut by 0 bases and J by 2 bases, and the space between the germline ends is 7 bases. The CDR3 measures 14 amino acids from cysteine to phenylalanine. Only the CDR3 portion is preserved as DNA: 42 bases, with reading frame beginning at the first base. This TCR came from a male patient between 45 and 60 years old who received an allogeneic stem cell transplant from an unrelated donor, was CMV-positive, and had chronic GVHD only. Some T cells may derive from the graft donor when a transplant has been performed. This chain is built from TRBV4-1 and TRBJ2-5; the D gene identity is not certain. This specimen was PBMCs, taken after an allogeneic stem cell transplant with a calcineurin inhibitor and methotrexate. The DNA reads TGCGCCAGCAGCCAAGAAGTCCTACAAGAGACCCAGTACTTC. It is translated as CASSQEVLQETQYF.